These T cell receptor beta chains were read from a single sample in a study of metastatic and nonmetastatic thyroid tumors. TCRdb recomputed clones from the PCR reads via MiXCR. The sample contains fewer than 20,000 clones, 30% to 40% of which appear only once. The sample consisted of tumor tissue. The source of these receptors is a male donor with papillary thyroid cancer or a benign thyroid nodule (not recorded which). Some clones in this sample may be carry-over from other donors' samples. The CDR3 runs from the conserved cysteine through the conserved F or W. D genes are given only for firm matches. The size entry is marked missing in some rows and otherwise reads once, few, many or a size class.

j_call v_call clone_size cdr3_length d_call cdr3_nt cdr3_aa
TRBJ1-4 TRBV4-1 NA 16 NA TGCGCCAGCAGCCATCAAAGGTCGGGGGCTAATGAAAAACTGTTTTTT CASSHQRSGANEKLFF
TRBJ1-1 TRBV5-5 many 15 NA TGTGCCAGCAGCTCGCGGCCTGGGGTGTCCACTGAAGCTTTCTTT CASSSRPGVSTEAFF
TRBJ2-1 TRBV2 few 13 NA TGTGCCAGCCCCCGACAGTCCGGGAATGAGCAGTTCTTC CASPRQSGNEQFF
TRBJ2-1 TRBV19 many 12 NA TGTGCCAGTAGTTCCCAATACAATGAGCAGTTCTTC CASSSQYNEQFF
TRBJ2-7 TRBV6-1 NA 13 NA TGTGCCAGCAGTTTGCAACAGGGCTACGAGCAGTACTTC CASSLQQGYEQYF
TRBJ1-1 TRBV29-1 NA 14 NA TGCAGCGTTGGAAAACTGATAGGTAGGGCTGAAGCTTTCTTT CSVGKLIGRAEAFF
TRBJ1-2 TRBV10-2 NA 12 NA TGCGCCAGCAGTGAGATGGGGATTGGCTACACCTTC CASSEMGIGYTF
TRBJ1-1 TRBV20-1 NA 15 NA TGCAGTGCTAGAGATGGTGGGACCGTGAACACTGAAGCTTTCTTT CSARDGGTVNTEAFF
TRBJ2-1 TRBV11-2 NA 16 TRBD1 TGTGCCAGCAGCTTGCAGGGGGCGGGTGTTCTGGTTGAGCAGTTCTTC CASSLQGAGVLVEQFF
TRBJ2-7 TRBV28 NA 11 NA TGTGCCAGCAGTGATCCGGGAAACATGTACTTC CASSDPGNMYF
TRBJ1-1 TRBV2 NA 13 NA TGTGCGAGCAGTGTTATTGTTGTCGCGGAAGGTTTCTTT CASSVIVVAEGFF
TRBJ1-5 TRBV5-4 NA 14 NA TGTGCCAGCAGCGAAGGGAGAGGGGTTCATCCCCAGCATTTT CASSEGRGVHPQHF
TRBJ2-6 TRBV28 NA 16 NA TGTGCCAGCAGCACCGTGTGGGAGTCTGGGGCCAACGTCCTGACTTTC CASSTVWESGANVLTF
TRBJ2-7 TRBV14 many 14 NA TGTGCCAGCAGCCAAGGGGTGGGTCCCTACGAGCAGTACTTC CASSQGVGPYEQYF
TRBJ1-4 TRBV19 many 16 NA TGTGCCAAGTACAGGGCCCGAGGGGCAACTAATGAAAAACTGTTTTTT CAKYRARGATNEKLFF
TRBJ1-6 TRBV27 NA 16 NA TGTGCCAGCAGTTTAGGAAGGGAGGGGATTAATTCACCCCTCCACTTT CASSLGREGINSPLHF
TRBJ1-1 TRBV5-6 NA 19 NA TGTGCCAGCAGCTTGCTGGGGATCGGATTCGGGGGTAGGGGCTCTGACGCTTTCTTT CASSLLGIGFGGRGSDAFF
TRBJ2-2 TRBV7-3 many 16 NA TGTGCCAGCAGCCCCACCCCACAGGCAAACACCGGGGAGCTGTTTTTT CASSPTPQANTGELFF
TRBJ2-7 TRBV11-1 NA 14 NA TGTGCCAGCAGCTTAGCGGGTTTTACCTACGAGCAGTACTTC CASSLAGFTYEQYF
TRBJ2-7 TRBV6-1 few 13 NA TGTGCCAGCAGTTTCCAGGCGGTATCCGAGCAGTACTTC CASSFQAVSEQYF